One T cell receptor (beta chain) is described in this entry. The antigen is not known. CDR3 length: 17 residues. Vbeta (60) and Jbeta (13) primers were used in the PCR. Here immunoSEQ multiplex PCR was the method, and the copy in TCRdb shows in-frame clones only, minus some. The data contain around 130,000 clones, roughly 80% of them singletons. The data originate from a study of cytomegalovirus exposure and HLA in healthy donors. Whole-study results and caveats: The study put roughly 160 TCR beta chains on its list as cytomegalovirus-associated. Data from an earlier analysis indicated that most TCR beta V segments were productive either about 87% or about 30% of the time.

The sequence came from a girl aged 2-10 years in good health and CMV-seronegative. The V and J genes are TRBV12-1 and TRBJ1-4; the table calls TRBD1, which could not be checked here. TRBV12-1 is a recognized pseudogene. Sequenced: PBMCs. The CDR3 DNA reads TGTGCCAGCAGCCATCCGGGACAGGGCTCAACTAATGAAAAACTGTTTTTT. Translating it yields CASSHPGQGSTNEKLFF.